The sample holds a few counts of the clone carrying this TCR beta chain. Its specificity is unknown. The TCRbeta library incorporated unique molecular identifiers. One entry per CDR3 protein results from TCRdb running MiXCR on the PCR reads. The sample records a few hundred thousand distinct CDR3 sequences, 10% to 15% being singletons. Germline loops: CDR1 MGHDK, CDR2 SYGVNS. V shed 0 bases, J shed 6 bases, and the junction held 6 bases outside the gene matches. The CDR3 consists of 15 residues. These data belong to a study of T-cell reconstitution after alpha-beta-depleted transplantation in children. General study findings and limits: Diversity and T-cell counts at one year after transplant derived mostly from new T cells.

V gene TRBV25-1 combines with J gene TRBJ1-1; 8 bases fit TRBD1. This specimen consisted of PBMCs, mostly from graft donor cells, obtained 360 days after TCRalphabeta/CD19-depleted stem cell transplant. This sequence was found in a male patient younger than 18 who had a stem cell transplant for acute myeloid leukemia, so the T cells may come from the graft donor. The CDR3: CASSEYRQGRAEAFF. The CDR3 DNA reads TGTGCCAGCAGTGAATACCGACAGGGGAGGGCTGAAGCTTTCTTT. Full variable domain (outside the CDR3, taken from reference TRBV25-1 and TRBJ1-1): EADIYQTPRYLVIGTGKKITLECSQTMGHDKMYWYQQDPGMELHLIHYSYGVNSTEKGDLSSESTVSRIRTEHFPLTLESARPSHTSQYLCASSEYRQGRAEAFFGQGTRLTVV.